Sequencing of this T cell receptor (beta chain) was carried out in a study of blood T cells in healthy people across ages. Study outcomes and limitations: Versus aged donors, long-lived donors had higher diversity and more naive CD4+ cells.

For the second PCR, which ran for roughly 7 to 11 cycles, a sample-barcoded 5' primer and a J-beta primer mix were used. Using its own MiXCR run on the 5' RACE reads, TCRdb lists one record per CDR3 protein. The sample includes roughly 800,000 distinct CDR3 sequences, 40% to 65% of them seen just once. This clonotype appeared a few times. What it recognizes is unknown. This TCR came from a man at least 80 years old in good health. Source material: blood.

The CDR3 DNA reads TGTGCCAGCAGCTTACGAAGCGGGAGCTCCTACGAGCAGTACTTC. Its protein is CASSLRSGSSYEQYF. The rearrangement links TRBV7-8 to TRBJ2-7, with 8 positions matching TRBD2. Germline-derived CDR1 and CDR2 are SGHVS and FQNEAQ. This CDR3 is 15 amino acids long. Trimming took 2 bases from V and 0 from J; bases not matched to a gene: 3.